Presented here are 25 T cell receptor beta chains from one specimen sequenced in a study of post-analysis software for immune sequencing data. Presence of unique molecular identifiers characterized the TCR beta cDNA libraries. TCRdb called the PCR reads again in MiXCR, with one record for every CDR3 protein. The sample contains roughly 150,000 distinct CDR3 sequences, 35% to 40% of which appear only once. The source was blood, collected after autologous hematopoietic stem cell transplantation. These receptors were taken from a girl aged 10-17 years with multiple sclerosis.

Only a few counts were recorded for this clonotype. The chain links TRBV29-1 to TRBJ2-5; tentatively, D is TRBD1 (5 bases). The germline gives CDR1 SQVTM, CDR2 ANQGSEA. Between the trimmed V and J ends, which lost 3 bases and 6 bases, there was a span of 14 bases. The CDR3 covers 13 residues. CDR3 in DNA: TGCAGCGTTGACAGTTACCCAGGGAAGACCCAGTACTTC. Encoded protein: CSVDSYPGKTQYF.

The CDR3 DNA is TGTGCCAGCAGCTTATCGGGCGGGGGAGCCTACGAGCAGTACTTC. Protein: CASSLSGGGAYEQYF. The chain uses TRBV7-8 and TRBJ2-7; the match to TRBD2 covers 7 bases. V was pared by 2 bases and J by 2 bases, with 6 bases of the junction left unmatched. This CDR3 is 15 amino acids long. Germline V CDR1 and CDR2: SGHVS, FQNEAQ. The full variable domain, rest sourced from reference TRBV7-8 and TRBJ2-7, is GAGVSQSPRYKVAKRGQDVALRCDPISGHVSLFWYQQALGQGPEFLTYFQNEAQLDKSGLPSDRFFAERPEGSVSTLKIQRTQQEDSAVYLCASSLSGGGAYEQYFGPGTRLTVT.

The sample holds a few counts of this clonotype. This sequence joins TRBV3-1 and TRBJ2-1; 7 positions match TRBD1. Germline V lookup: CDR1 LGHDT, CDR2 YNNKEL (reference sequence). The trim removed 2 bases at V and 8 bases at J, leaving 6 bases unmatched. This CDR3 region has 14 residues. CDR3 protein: CASSQPDRADEQFF. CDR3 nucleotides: TGTGCCAGCAGCCAACCAGACAGGGCGGATGAGCAGTTCTTC.

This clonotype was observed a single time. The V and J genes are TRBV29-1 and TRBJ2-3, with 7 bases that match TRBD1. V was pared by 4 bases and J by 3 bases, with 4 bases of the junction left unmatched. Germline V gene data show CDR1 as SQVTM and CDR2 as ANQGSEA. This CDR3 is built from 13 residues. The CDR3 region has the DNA TGCAGCGTTGGACAGGGAATGACAGATACGCAGTATTTT. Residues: CSVGQGMTDTQYF.

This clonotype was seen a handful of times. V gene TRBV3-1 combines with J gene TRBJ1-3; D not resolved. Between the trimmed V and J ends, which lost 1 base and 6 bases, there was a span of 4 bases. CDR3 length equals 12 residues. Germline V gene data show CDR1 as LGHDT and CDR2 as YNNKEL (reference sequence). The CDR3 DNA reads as TGTGCCAGCAGCCAAGCAGAAAACACCATATATTTT. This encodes CASSQAENTIYF.

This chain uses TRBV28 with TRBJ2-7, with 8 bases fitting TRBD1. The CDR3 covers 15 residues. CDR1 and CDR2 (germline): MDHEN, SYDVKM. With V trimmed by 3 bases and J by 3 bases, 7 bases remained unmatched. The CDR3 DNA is TGTGCCAGCAGTTTTGTAGGACAGGGAAACTACGAGCAGTACTTC. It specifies CASSFVGQGNYEQYF.

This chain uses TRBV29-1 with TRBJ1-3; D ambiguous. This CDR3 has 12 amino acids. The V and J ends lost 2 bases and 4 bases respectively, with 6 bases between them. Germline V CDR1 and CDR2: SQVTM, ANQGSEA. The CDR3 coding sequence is TGCAGCGTTGAATTGGCGGGAAACACCATATATTTT. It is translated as CSVELAGNTIYF.

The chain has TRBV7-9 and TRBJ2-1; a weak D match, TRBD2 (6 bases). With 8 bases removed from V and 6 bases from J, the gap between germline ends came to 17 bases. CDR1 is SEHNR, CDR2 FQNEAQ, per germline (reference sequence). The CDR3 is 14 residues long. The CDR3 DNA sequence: TGTGCCAGCTCCCCGGAACTAGCTCGCAATGAGCAGTTCTTC. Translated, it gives CASSPELARNEQFF.

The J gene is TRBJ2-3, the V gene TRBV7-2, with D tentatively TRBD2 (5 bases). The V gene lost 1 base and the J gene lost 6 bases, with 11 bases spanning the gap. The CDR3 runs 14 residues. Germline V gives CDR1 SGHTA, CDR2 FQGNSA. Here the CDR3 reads CASSLGTPADTQYF. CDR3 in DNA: TGTGCCAGCAGCTTAGGGACTCCTGCGGATACGCAGTATTTT.

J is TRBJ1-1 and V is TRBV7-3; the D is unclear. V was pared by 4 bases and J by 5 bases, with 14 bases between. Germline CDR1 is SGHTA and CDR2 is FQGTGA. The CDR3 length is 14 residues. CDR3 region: CASSSPRTGTEAFF. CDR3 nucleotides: TGTGCCAGCAGCTCCCCCAGGACGGGGACTGAAGCTTTCTTT. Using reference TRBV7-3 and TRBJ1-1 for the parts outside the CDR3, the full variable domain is GAGVSQTPSNKVTEKGKYVELRCDPISGHTALYWYRQSLGQGPEFLIYFQGTGAADDSGLPNDRFFAVRPEGSVSTLKIQRTERGDSAVYLCASSSPRTGTEAFFGQGTRLTVV.

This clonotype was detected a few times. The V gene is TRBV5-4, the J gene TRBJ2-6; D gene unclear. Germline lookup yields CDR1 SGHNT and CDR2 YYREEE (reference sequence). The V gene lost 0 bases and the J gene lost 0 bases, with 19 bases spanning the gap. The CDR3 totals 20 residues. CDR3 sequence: CASSLGLPGRASSGANVLTF. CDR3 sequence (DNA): TGTGCCAGCAGCTTGGGTCTCCCGGGCCGCGCCAGCTCTGGGGCCAACGTCCTGACTTTC.

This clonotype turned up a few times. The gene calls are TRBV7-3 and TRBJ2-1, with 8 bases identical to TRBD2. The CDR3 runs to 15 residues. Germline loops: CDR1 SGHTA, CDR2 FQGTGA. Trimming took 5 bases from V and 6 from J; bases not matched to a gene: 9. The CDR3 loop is CASSPAGRASNEQFF. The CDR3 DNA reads TGTGCCAGCAGCCCCGCCGGGAGGGCTAGCAATGAGCAGTTCTTC.

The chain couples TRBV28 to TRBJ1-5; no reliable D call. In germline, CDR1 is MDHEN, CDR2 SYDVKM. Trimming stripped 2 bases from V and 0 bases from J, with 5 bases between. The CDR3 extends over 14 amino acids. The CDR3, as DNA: TGTGCCAGCAGTTTAGTCACTAGCAATCAGCCCCAGCATTTT. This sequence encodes CASSLVTSNQPQHF.

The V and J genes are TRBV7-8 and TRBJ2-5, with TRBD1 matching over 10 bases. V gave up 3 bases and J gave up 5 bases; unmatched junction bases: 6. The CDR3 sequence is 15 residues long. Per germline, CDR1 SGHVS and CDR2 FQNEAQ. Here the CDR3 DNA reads TGTGCCAGCAGCTTGACAGGGGGCGGGTGGGAGACCCAGTACTTC. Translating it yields CASSLTGGGWETQYF. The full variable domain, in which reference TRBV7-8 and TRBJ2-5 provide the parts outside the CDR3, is GAGVSQSPRYKVAKRGQDVALRCDPISGHVSLFWYQQALGQGPEFLTYFQNEAQLDKSGLPSDRFFAERPEGSVSTLKIQRTQQEDSAVYLCASSLTGGGWETQYFGPGTRLLVL.

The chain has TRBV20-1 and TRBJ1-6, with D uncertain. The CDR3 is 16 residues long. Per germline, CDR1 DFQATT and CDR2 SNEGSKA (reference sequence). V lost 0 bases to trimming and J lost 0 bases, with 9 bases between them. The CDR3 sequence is CSAREGGSSYNSPLHF. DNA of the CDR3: TGCAGTGCTAGAGAGGGAGGGAGCTCCTATAATTCACCCCTCCACTTT.

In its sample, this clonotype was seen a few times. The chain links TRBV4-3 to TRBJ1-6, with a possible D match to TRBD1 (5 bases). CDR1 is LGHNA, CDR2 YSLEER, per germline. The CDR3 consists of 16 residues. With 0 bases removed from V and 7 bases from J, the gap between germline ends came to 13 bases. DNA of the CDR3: TGCGCCAGCAGCCAAGATCGGCGGGGGGGGAATTCACCCCTCCACTTT. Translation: CASSQDRRGGNSPLHF.

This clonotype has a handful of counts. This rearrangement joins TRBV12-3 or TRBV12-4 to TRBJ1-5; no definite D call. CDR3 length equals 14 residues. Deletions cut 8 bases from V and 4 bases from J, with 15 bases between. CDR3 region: CASGRTIMNQPQHF. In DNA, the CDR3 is TGTGCCAGCGGTAGGACGATCATGAATCAGCCCCAGCATTTT.

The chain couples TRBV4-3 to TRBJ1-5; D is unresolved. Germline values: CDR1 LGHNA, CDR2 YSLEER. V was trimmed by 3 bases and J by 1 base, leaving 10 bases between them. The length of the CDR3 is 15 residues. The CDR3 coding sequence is TGCGCCAGCAGCCAGGACCGCGGCAGCAATCAGCCCCAGCATTTT. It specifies CASSQDRGSNQPQHF.

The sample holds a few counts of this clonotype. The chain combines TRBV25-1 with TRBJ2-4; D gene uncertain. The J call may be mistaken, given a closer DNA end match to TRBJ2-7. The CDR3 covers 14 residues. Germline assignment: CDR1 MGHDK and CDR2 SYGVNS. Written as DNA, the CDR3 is TGTGCCAGCAGTGGAGCAGGTCCTCCCTACGAGCAGTACTTC. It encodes CASSGAGPPYEQYF.

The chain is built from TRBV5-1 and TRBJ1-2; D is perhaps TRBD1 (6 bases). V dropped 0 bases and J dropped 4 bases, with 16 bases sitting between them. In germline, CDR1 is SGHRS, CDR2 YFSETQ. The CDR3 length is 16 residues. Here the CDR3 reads CASSLAQGRGGYGYTF. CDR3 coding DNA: TGCGCCAGCAGCTTGGCACAGGGTAGAGGGGGCTATGGCTACACCTTC. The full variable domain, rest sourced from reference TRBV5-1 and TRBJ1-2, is KAGVTQTPRYLIKTRGQQVTLSCSPISGHRSVSWYQQTPGQGLQFLFEYFSETQRNKGNFPGRFSGRQFSNSRSEMNVSTLELGDSALYLCASSLAQGRGGYGYTFGSGTRLTVV.

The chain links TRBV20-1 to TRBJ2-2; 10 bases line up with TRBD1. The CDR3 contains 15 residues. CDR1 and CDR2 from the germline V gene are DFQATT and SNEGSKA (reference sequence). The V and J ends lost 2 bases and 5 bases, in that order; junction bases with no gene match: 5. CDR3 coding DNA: TGCAGTGCTAGACCCGGACAGGGGGGGACCGGGGAGCTGTTTTTT. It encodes CSARPGQGGTGELFF.

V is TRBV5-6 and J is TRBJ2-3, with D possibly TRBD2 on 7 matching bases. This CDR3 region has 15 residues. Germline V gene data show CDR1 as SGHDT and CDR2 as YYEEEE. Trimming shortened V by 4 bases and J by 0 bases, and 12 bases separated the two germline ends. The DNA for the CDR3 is TGTGCCAGCAGCCGGGGAGGGGGGAGCACAGATACGCAGTATTTT. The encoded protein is CASSRGGGSTDTQYF.

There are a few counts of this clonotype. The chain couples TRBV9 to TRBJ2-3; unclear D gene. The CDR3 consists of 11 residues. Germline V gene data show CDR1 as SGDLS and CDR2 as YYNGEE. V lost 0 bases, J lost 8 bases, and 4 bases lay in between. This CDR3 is CASSVDGTQYF. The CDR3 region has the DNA TGTGCCAGCAGCGTAGATGGTACGCAGTATTTT. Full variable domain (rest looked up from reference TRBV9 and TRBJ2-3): DSGVTQTPKHLITATGQRVTLRCSPRSGDLSVYWYQQSLDQGLQFLIQYYNGEERAKGNILERFSAQQFPDLHSELNLSSLELGDSALYFCASSVDGTQYFGPGTRLTVL.

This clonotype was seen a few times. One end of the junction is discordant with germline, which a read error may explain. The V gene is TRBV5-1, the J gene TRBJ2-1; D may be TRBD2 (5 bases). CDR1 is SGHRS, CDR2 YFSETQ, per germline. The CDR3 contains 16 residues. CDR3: CAGSAHGVEGINEQFF. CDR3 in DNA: TGCGCCGGCAGCGCACACGGGGTAGAAGGGATCAATGAGCAGTTCTTC.

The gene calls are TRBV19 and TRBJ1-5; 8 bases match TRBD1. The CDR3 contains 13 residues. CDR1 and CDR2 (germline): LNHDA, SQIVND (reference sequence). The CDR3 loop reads CATQGAYNQPQHF. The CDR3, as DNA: TGTGCTACTCAGGGGGCATACAATCAGCCCCAGCATTTT.